Detailed here is one T cell receptor (beta chain). This record comes from a study of CD8 T cells in Susac syndrome. RNA, at about 0.5 to 1 ug, was reverse transcribed with random hexamers. Amplification of TCR beta CDR3 spanned 54 Vbeta and 13 Jbeta via immunoSEQ multiplex PCR. One entry per CDR3 protein results from TCRdb running MiXCR on the immunoSEQ multiplex PCR reads. Of 210,000 or so distinct CDR3 sequences listed, roughly 90% were seen once; the top ten hold roughly 0.13%. TCR beta sequences were obtained from blood CD8+ and CD4+ T cells. The authors negatively isolated CD8+ and CD4+ T cells and FACS-enriched TEMRA cells. V lost 6 bases, J lost 6 bases, and 21 bases lay in between. This CDR3 comprises 16 residues. CDR1 and CDR2 from the germline V gene are MDHEN and SYDVKM.

The receptor was derived from a human donor with multiple sclerosis. V and J are TRBV28 and TRBJ1-5, with D uncertain. Input material: CD8+ T cells from PBMCs. Written as DNA, the CDR3 is TGTGCCAGCAGCCGGCTGATAAGCGGCGGTGTTCAGCCCCAGCATTTT. Translating gives CASSRLISGGVQPQHF.